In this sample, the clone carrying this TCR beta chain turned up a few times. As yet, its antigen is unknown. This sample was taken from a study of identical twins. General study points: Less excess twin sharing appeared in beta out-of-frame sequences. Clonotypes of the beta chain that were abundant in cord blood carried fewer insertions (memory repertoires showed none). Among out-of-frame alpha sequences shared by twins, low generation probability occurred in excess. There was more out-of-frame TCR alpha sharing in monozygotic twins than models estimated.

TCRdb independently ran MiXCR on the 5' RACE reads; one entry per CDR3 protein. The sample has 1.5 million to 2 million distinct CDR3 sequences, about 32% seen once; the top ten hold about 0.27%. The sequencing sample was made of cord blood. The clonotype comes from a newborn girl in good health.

CDR3 sequence: CASLEQPYTDTQYF. In DNA, the CDR3 is TGTGCCAGCTTGGAGCAGCCCTACACAGATACGCAGTATTTT. The chain is built from TRBV7-6 and TRBJ2-3, with unresolved D. The CDR3 runs to 14 residues. Germline assignment: CDR1 SGHVS and CDR2 FNYEAQ. Trimming removed 8 bases from V and 2 bases from J, with 14 bases in between.